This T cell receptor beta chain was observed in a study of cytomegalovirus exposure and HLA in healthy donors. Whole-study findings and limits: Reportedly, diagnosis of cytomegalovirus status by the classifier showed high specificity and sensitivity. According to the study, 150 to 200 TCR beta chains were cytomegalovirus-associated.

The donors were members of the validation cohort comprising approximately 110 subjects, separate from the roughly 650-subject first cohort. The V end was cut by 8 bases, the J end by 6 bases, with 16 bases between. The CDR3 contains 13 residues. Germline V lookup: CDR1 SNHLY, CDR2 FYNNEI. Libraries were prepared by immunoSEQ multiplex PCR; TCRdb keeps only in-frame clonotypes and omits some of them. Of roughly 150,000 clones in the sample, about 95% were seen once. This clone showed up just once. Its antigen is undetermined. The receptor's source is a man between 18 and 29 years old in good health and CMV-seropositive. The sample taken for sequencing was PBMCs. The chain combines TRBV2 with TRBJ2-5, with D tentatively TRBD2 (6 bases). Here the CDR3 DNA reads TGTGCCAGCTCAAGAGGGGAGGCGAAGACCCAGTACTTC. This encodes CASSRGEAKTQYF.